Reported below is one T cell receptor beta chain. TCRdb's copy holds only in-frame clones and misses some; the assay was immunoSEQ multiplex PCR. The data show about 340,000 clones, about four fifths seen once. This specimen belongs to a study of blood T cell repertoires in COVID-19. Deletions cut 2 bases from V and 3 bases from J, with 7 bases between. The CDR3 contains 13 residues. The germline V gene has CDR1 SGHTA and CDR2 FQGTGA. The material sequenced was peripheral blood. The rearrangement uses TRBV7-3 and TRBJ1-1; a weak D match, TRBD1 (6 bases). The sequence came from a man under 40 with active or convalescent COVID-19. CDR3 in amino acids: CASSLSGDTEAFF. The CDR3 DNA reads TGTGCCAGCAGCTTATCAGGGGACACTGAAGCTTTCTTT.